Sequencing of this TCR beta chain was carried out in a study of blood T cell repertoires in COVID-19. Study-level information: Samples of COVID-19 (acute and convalescent) were obtained from the United States, Italy and Spain. Sources were T cells, B-cell-depleted T cells, or PBMCs; the material itself was cDNA or gDNA.

TCRdb's copy holds only in-frame clones and misses some; the assay was immunoSEQ multiplex PCR. In the table there are over 40,000 clones, approximately 86% of which are singletons. The CDR3 contains 17 residues. Germline V lookup: CDR1 MGHRA, CDR2 YSYEKL. Trimming stripped 0 bases from V and 0 bases from J, with 12 bases between. The rearrangement links TRBV4-1 to TRBJ1-5; possibly TRBD1 for D (5 bases). Sample: peripheral blood. This TCR was sampled from an elderly woman with acute or convalescent COVID-19. CDR3 sequence reads: CASSQDWGENSNQPQHF. The DNA of the CDR3 is TGCGCCAGCAGCCAAGATTGGGGGGAGAATAGCAATCAGCCCCAGCATTTT.